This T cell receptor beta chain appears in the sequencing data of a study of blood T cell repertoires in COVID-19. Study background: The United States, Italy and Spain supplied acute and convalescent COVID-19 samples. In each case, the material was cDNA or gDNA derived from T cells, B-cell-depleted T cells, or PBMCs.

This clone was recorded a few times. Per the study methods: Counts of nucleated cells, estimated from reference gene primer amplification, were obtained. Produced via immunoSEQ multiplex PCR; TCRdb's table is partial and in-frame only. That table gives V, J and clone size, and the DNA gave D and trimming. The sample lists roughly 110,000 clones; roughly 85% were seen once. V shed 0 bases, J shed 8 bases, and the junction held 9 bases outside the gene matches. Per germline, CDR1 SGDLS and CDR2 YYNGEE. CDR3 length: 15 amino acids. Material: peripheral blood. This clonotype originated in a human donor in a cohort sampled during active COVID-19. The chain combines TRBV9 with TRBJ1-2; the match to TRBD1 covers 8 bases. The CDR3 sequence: CASSVARQGAGGYTF. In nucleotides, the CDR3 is TGTGCCAGCAGCGTAGCTCGGCAGGGGGCAGGGGGCTACACCTTC.